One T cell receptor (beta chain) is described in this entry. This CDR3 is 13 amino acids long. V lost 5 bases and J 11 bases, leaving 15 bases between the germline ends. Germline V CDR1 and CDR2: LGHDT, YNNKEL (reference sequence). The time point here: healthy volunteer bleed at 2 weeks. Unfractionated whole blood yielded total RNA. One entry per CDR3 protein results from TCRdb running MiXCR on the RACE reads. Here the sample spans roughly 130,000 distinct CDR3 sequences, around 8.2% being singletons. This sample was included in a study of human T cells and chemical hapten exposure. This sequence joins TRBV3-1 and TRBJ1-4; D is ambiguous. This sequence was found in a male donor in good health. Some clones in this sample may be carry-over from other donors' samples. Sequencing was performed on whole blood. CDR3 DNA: TGTGCCAGCAGCAATCGGGCCAACCTGAAACTGTTTTTT. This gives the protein CASSNRANLKLFF.